This TCR beta chain was captured in a study of blood T cell repertoires in COVID-19. TCRdb's table, derived via immunoSEQ multiplex PCR, lists solely in-frame clones and lacks some. Here the sample spans more than 350,000 clones, 87% being singletons. V was cut by 2 bases and J by 2 bases, with 15 bases left in between. Looked up from germline, CDR1 is SEHNR and CDR2 is FQNEAQ (reference sequence). CDR3 length equals 16 residues. The sequencing sample was made of PBMCs or T cells enriched from blood (not recorded which). This chain uses TRBV7-9 with TRBJ2-5, with D perhaps TRBD1 (6 bases). The receptor was derived from a woman aged 50 to 60 who had recovered from COVID-19. DNA of the CDR3: TGTGCCAGCAGCTTACCTCGCGCCACAGGGCAAGAGACCCAGTACTTC. It specifies CASSLPRATGQETQYF.